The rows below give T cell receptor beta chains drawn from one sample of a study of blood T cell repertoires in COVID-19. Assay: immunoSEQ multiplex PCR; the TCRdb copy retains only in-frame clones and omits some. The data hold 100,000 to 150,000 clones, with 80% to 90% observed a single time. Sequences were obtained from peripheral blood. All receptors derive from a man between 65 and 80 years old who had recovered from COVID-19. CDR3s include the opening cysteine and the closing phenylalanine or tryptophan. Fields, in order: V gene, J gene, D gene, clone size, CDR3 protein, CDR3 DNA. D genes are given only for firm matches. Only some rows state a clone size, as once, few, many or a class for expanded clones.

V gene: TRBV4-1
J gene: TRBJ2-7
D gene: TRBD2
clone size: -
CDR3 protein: CASSHQTSGNYEQYF
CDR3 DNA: TGCGCCAGCAGCCATCAAACTAGCGGGAACTACGAGCAGTACTTC

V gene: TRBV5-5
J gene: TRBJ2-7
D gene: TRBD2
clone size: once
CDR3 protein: CASSLEGTSGLGQYF
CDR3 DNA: TGTGCCAGCAGCTTGGAAGGGACTAGCGGGTTAGGGCAGTACTTC

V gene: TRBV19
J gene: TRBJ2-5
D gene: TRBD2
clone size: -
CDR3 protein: CASSNLAGARETQYF
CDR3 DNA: TGTGCCAGTAGTAATCTAGCGGGAGCTCGGGAGACCCAGTACTTC

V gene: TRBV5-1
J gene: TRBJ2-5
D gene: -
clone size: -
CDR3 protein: CASSEAPVETQYF
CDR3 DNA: TGCGCCAGCAGCGAGGCACCAGTGGAGACCCAGTACTTC

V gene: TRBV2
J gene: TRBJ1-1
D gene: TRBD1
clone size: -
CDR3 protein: CASRLTLDRGNTEAFF
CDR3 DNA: TGTGCCAGCAGACTCACACTGGACAGGGGAAATACTGAAGCTTTCTTT

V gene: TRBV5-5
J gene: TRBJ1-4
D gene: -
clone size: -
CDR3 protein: CASSLGDTGEKLFF
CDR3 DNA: TGTGCCAGCAGCTTGGGGGACACGGGTGAAAAACTGTTTTTT

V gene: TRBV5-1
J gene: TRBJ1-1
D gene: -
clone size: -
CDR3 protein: CASSLRITEGREAFF
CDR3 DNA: TGCGCCAGCAGCTTGCGGATTACGGAGGGTAGGGAAGCTTTCTTT

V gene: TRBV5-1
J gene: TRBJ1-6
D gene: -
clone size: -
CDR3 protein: CASSLDGMIYNSPLHF
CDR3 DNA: TGCGCCAGCAGCTTGGACGGGATGATCTATAATTCACCCCTCCACTTT

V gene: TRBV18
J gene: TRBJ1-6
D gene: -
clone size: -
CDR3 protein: CASSPQRDTYNSPLHF
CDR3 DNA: TGTGCCAGCTCACCACAAAGGGACACATATAATTCACCCCTCCACTTT

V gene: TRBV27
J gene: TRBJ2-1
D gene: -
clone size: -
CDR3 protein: CASSRPDEQFF
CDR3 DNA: TGTGCCAGCAGCCGTCCGGATGAGCAGTTCTTC

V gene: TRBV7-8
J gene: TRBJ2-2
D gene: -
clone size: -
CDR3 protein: CATSGLRLFGELFF
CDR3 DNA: TGTGCCACGTCGGGACTCCGCCTTTTCGGGGAGCTGTTTTTT

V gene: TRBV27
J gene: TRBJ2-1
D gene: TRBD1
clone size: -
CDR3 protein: CASRTRDRYNEQFF
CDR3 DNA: TGTGCCAGCAGAACCCGGGACAGATACAATGAGCAGTTCTTC

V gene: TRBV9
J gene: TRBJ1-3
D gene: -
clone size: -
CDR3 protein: CASSPLDSGVLSGNTIYF
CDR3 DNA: TGTGCCAGCAGCCCACTAGACTCCGGGGTCCTCTCTGGAAACACCATATATTTT

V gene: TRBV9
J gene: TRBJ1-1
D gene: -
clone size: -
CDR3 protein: CASSVDAGVNTEAFF
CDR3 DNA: TGTGCCAGCAGCGTAGACGCCGGTGTGAACACTGAAGCTTTCTTT

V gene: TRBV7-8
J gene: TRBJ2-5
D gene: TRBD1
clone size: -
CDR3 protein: CASSPLPDRGLETQYF
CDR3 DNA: TGTGCCAGCAGCCCATTGCCGGACAGGGGTTTGGAGACCCAGTACTTC